This T cell receptor beta chain was found in a study of response to subunit inactivated influenza vaccine. The CDR3 has 14 residues. The trim removed 6 bases at V and 2 bases at J, leaving 7 bases unmatched. The germline CDR1 and CDR2 sequences are DFQATT and SNEGSKA (reference sequence). TCRdb analysed the RT-PCR reads with MiXCR anew, one entry per CDR3 protein. The sample lists hundreds of thousands of distinct CDR3 sequences; 12% were seen once. This clonotype was observed many times. The sequence was obtained from a man aged 45 to 65 who received an inactivated influenza vaccine. The rearrangement links TRBV20-1 to TRBJ2-7; 10 nucleotides agree with TRBD2. The sequencing used PBMCs from blood, collected on the day of vaccination. The CDR3 spells CSATGLAYTYEQYF. As DNA, the CDR3 is TGCAGTGCGACGGGACTAGCGTACACCTACGAGCAGTACTTC.